Presented here are 31 T cell receptor beta chains from one specimen sequenced in a study of blood T cells in healthy people across ages. The second PCR ran roughly 7 to 12 cycles with a sample-barcoded 5' primer and J-beta primers. In TCRdb, the 5' RACE reads were re-called with MiXCR into one record per CDR3 protein. Among fewer than 1,000,000 distinct CDR3 sequences listed, under 45% were seen once. Sequenced material: blood. These receptors all come from a man aged 55-75 years in good health.

The sample holds one count of this clonotype. The chain joins TRBV3-1 to TRBJ2-2; 9 bases map to TRBD1. The V gene end was trimmed by 5 bases and the J gene end by 4 bases; junction bases not matched to a gene: 5. Germline loops: CDR1 LGHDT, CDR2 YNNKEL (reference sequence). This CDR3 comprises 15 residues. The CDR3 sequence: CASSFTGGVTGELFF. The CDR3 region has the DNA TGTGCCAGCAGCTTTACAGGGGGCGTCACCGGGGAGCTGTTTTTT.

This clonotype was seen a few times. V and J are TRBV6-5 and TRBJ2-1, with D possibly matching TRBD2 (5 bases). The V end was cut by 2 bases, the J end by 9 bases, with 14 bases between. Germline V CDR1 and CDR2: MNHEY, SVGAGI. The length of the CDR3 is 14 residues. The CDR3 nucleotides are TGTGCCAGCAGTTACAACCGTGGAGGAAGTGAGCAGTTCTTC. Encoded protein: CASSYNRGGSEQFF.

Here the CDR3 reads CASSSNTRGLQPQHF. The CDR3 DNA sequence: TGTGCCAGCAGTTCCAATACCAGGGGGCTTCAGCCCCAGCATTTT. The chain combines TRBV12-3 or TRBV12-4 with TRBJ1-5, with 8 bases matching TRBD1. V was clipped by 4 bases and J by 6 bases; unmatched bases: 8. This CDR3 has 15 amino acids.

Remarks on this clonotype: One end of the junction is discordant with germline, which a read error may explain. CDR3 sequence (DNA): TGCGCCAGCAGGGAACCCGGGACTCAAGAGATCCAGTACTTC. Protein: CASREPGTQEIQYF. The gene calls are TRBV5-1 and TRBJ2-5; TRBD2 might be the D (6 bases). CDR3 length: 14 amino acids. Looked up from germline, CDR1 is SGHRS and CDR2 is YFSETQ. Full variable domain (outside the CDR3, taken from reference TRBV5-1 and TRBJ2-5): KAGVTQTPRYLIKTRGQQVTLSCSPISGHRSVSWYQQTPGQGLQFLFEYFSETQRNKGNFPGRFSGRQFSNSRSEMNVSTLELGDSALYLCASREPGTQEIQYFGPGTRLLVL.

Many counts were recorded for this clonotype. This CDR3 reads CSARVAGVPNQPQHF. The CDR3 DNA follows: TGCAGTGCTAGAGTGGCAGGGGTGCCAAATCAGCCCCAGCATTTT. The chain has TRBV20-1 and TRBJ1-5; D possibly corresponds to TRBD1 (6 bases). Between the trimmed V and J ends, which lost 1 base and 4 bases, there was a span of 14 bases. CDR3 size: 15 residues. Germline CDR1 DFQATT, CDR2 SNEGSKA (reference sequence).

The chain couples TRBV28 to TRBJ2-7, with 9 positions matching TRBD1. V shed 6 bases, J shed 3 bases, and the junction held 9 bases outside the gene matches. Germline V gene sequence: CDR1 MDHEN, CDR2 SYDVKM. The CDR3 totals 15 residues. Here the CDR3 reads CASSPGTGRHYEQYF. As DNA, the CDR3 is TGTGCCAGCAGCCCTGGGACAGGGCGTCACTACGAGCAGTACTTC.

This sequence joins TRBV7-2 and TRBJ1-2; D call uncertain. CDR3 length: 12 residues. Germline V gene lookup returns CDR1 SGHTA and CDR2 FQGNSA. Trimming took off 4 bases at V and 7 bases at J, with 10 bases between the two ends. CDR3 in amino acids: CASSSIFGGYTF. The CDR3 nucleotides read TGTGCCAGCAGCTCCATTTTCGGTGGCTACACCTTC.

This clonotype appeared many times. This chain joins TRBV7-2 and TRBJ2-7; 8 positions match TRBD2. Germline lookup yields CDR1 SGHTA and CDR2 FQGNSA. This CDR3 spans 16 amino acids. J lost 1 base, V lost 2 bases, and 7 bases had no gene match. CDR3 sequence: CASSLKGSGVSYEQYF. The CDR3, as DNA: TGTGCCAGCAGCTTAAAGGGTAGCGGGGTTTCCTACGAGCAGTACTTC. Full variable domain (rest looked up from reference TRBV7-2 and TRBJ2-7): GAGVSQSPSNKVTEKGKDVELRCDPISGHTALYWYRQSLGQGLEFLIYFQGNSAPDKSGLPSDRFSAERTGGSVSTLTIQRTQQEDSAVYLCASSLKGSGVSYEQYFGPGTRLTVT.

This clonotype was seen a few times. This chain uses TRBV18 with TRBJ2-7; perhaps TRBD1 as D (5 bases). This CDR3 spans 15 amino acids. Looked up from germline, CDR1 is KGHSH and CDR2 is LQKENI. Between the trimmed V and J ends, which lost 3 bases and 0 bases, there was a span of 12 bases. CDR3 loop: CASSPMDTSSYEQYF. The CDR3, as DNA: TGTGCCAGCTCACCTATGGACACAAGCTCCTACGAGCAGTACTTC.

DNA of the CDR3: TGTGCCAGCAGCCAGAGCGGGGGCCCCGGGGATGAGCAGTTCTTC. Translating it yields CASSQSGGPGDEQFF. The chain has TRBV7-6 and TRBJ2-1; 8 nucleotides agree with TRBD2. The CDR3 covers 15 residues. Per germline, CDR1 SGHVS and CDR2 FNYEAQ. The V gene end was trimmed by 5 bases and the J gene end by 8 bases; junction bases not matched to a gene: 11.

The chain couples TRBV5-6 to TRBJ1-1, with TRBD1 as a possible D gene (5 bases). The CDR3 sequence is 13 residues long. Between the trimmed V and J ends, which lost 2 bases and 4 bases, there was a span of 9 bases. Germline V gene lookup returns CDR1 SGHDT and CDR2 YYEEEE. CDR3 nucleotide sequence: TGTGCCAGCAGCTTCTGGCAGGGCACTGAAGCTTTCTTT. It encodes CASSFWQGTEAFF.

This clonotype was counted once. The chain uses TRBV20-1 and TRBJ2-1; TRBD2 might be the D (5 bases). Trimming left V 3 bases short and J 8 bases short, with 20 bases between. The CDR3 is 15 residues long. The germline CDR1 and CDR2 sequences are DFQATT and SNEGSKA (reference sequence). The CDR3 nucleotides are TGCAGTGCTAGGGAGGCCAGCGCGGGCAGCGATGAGCAGTTCTTC. Its protein product is CSAREASAGSDEQFF.

The chain links TRBV19 to TRBJ2-5; D is uncertain. Per the germline V gene, CDR1 is LNHDA and CDR2 is SQIVND (reference sequence). The CDR3 runs 13 residues. With 9 bases removed from V and 3 bases from J, the gap between germline ends came to 14 bases. The CDR3 DNA reads as TGTGCCAGCCAAAGGGTTCCCAAAGAGACCCAGTACTTC. It yields the protein CASQRVPKETQYF.

The sample holds a few counts of this clonotype. This rearrangement joins TRBV11-3 to TRBJ2-3, with 8 bases fitting TRBD2. The CDR3 has 17 residues. Germline values: CDR1 SGHNT, CDR2 YENEEA. The V segment lost 5 bases and the J segment 4 bases; nucleotides outside the gene matches: 14. The CDR3 DNA sequence: TGTGCCAGCAGCCCATACGGGGGGGCAAGCGGTTCAGATACGCAGTATTTT. Translated: CASSPYGGASGSDTQYF.

The J gene is TRBJ2-3, the V gene TRBV5-1; TRBD1 agrees at 10 bases. Germline V gene lookup returns CDR1 SGHRS and CDR2 YFSETQ. V lost 3 bases, J lost 3 bases, and 4 bases stayed unmatched. This CDR3 has 15 residues. CDR3 coding DNA: TGCGCCAGCAGCTGGACAGGGGGAGGTACAGATACGCAGTATTTT. Translating it yields CASSWTGGGTDTQYF. Supplemented by reference TRBV5-1 and TRBJ2-3, the full variable domain reads KAGVTQTPRYLIKTRGQQVTLSCSPISGHRSVSWYQQTPGQGLQFLFEYFSETQRNKGNFPGRFSGRQFSNSRSEMNVSTLELGDSALYLCASSWTGGGTDTQYFGPGTRLTVL.

The V and J genes are TRBV20-1 and TRBJ1-6; D unclear. The CDR3 sequence is 14 residues long. Trimming cost V 3 bases and J 10 bases, with 16 bases left between them. Germline CDR1 reads DFQATT; CDR2 reads SNEGSKA (reference sequence). The CDR3 loop reads CSASGTLRSSPLHF. DNA of the CDR3: TGCAGTGCTAGCGGCACCTTGAGGTCCTCACCCCTCCACTTT.

The V call is TRBV6-5, the J call TRBJ2-2, with D perhaps TRBD1 (6 bases). V was shortened by 2 bases and J by 1 base, with 14 bases between the two germline ends. Germline V CDR1 and CDR2: MNHEY, SVGAGI. This CDR3 has 17 residues. For the CDR3, the DNA is TGTGCCAGCAGTTACGGCCCTCGGGACAAGAACACCGGGGAGCTGTTTTTT. Translation: CASSYGPRDKNTGELFF.

This clonotype was seen only a few times. CDR3 loop: CASSLGRTPGETQYF. The CDR3 coding sequence is TGCGCCAGCAGCTTGGGCCGGACGCCTGGGGAGACCCAGTACTTC. This chain links TRBV5-1 with TRBJ2-5; D gene ambiguous. V lost 0 bases and J lost 5, with 14 bases in between. CDR1 and CDR2 (germline): SGHRS, YFSETQ. The CDR3 extends over 15 amino acids.

The chain combines TRBV2 with TRBJ2-5; 7 bases are a match to TRBD1. CDR3 length: 17 amino acids. With 1 base clipped from V and 2 bases from J, the junction kept 10 bases outside the gene matches. The germline V gene has CDR1 SNHLY and CDR2 FYNNEI. The CDR3 region is CASSEGDRDSTQETQYF. The CDR3 DNA follows: TGTGCCAGCAGTGAAGGGGACCGGGACAGCACACAAGAGACCCAGTACTTC.

This clonotype was recorded a few times. The chain joins TRBV5-1 to TRBJ2-5; 7 nucleotides line up with TRBD1. Unmatched junction bases numbered 3, after V lost 0 bases and J lost 1 base. The CDR3 loop spans 15 amino acids. Germline CDR1 reads SGHRS; CDR2 reads YFSETQ. The DNA of the CDR3 is TGCGCCAGCAGCTTGGGGGGACAGTTCCAAGAGACCCAGTACTTC. Translation: CASSLGGQFQETQYF.

In its sample, this clonotype was seen a few times. The chain joins TRBV13 to TRBJ2-3, with 9 bases aligning to TRBD1. Germline V lookup: CDR1 PRHDT, CDR2 FYEKMQ (reference sequence). V lost 1 base, J lost 3 bases, and 5 bases stayed unmatched. This CDR3 region has 16 residues. The CDR3 is CASSLAMGQGTDTQYF. The CDR3 bases are TGTGCCAGCAGCTTAGCGATGGGACAGGGAACAGATACGCAGTATTTT.

The CDR3 nucleotides are TGTGCCAGCAGCTCTCTCAGGGGTGATTCGTACGAGCAGTACTTC. Its translation is CASSSLRGDSYEQYF. The chain combines TRBV5-5 with TRBJ2-7, with D maybe TRBD1 (6 bases). The ends were cut back, 3 bases at V and 4 bases at J, with 17 bases in the middle. This CDR3 contains 15 residues. Germline loops: CDR1 SGHKS, CDR2 YYEKEE (reference sequence).

The chain uses TRBV12-3 or TRBV12-4 and TRBJ1-2, with TRBD1 as a possible D gene (5 bases). The CDR3 consists of 14 residues. Trimming stripped 6 bases from V and 10 bases from J, with 21 bases between. Here the CDR3 DNA reads TGTGCCAGCAGGTTGGGCATAGGGGCTAGTGACTACACCTTC. It specifies CASRLGIGASDYTF.

This clonotype was observed at least ten times. The chain employs TRBV9 and TRBJ2-5; 8 bases line up with TRBD1. Germline V gene lookup returns CDR1 SGDLS and CDR2 YYNGEE. V lost 3 bases to trimming and J lost 0 bases; unmatched junction nucleotides: 7. The length of the CDR3 is 16 residues. CDR3 protein: CASSARSGQDQETQYF. The CDR3 DNA reads as TGTGCCAGCAGCGCGCGATCGGGACAGGACCAAGAGACCCAGTACTTC.

This sequence joins TRBV5-4 and TRBJ2-3; D is undetermined. CDR3 size: 16 residues. Germline V gene lookup returns CDR1 SGHNT and CDR2 YYREEE (reference sequence). V was pared by 4 bases and J by 1 base, with 16 bases between. The CDR3 loop is CASSTRLNYRTDTQYF. The CDR3 DNA follows: TGTGCCAGCAGCACCCGACTGAATTACCGCACAGATACGCAGTATTTT.

The chain is built from TRBV5-1 and TRBJ2-7; the D is unclear. The CDR3 loop spans 14 amino acids. Germline CDR1 and CDR2: SGHRS and YFSETQ. V was trimmed by 0 bases and J by 3 bases, leaving 10 bases between them. The CDR3 bases are TGCGCCAGCAGCTTGGACCCCTCTCGCTACGAGCAGTACTTC. Protein: CASSLDPSRYEQYF.

The chain recombines TRBV7-2 with TRBJ2-1; 11 bases match TRBD2. The germline V gene has CDR1 SGHTA and CDR2 FQGNSA. Germline trimming cut 2 bases from V and 0 bases from J; bases unmatched to any gene: 12. This CDR3 region has 20 residues. In nucleotides, the CDR3 is TGTGCCAGCAGCTTAAATCCTAGCGGGGGGCCCTACCCCTCCTACAATGAGCAGTTCTTC. Translated: CASSLNPSGGPYPSYNEQFF.

In regard to this clonotype: This sequence may be a read error, since a much larger clone differs from it by one base. The chain carries TRBV20-1 and TRBJ2-7, with D tentatively TRBD2 (5 bases). From germline, CDR1 is DFQATT and CDR2 SNEGSKA (reference sequence). The ends were cut back, 1 base at V and 7 bases at J, with 14 bases in the middle. This CDR3 is 13 amino acids long. The CDR3 loop reads CSARAALRDEQYF. The CDR3 DNA sequence: TGCAGTGCTAGAGCGGCTCTCCGGGATGAGCAGTACTTC.

This clonotype was detected a few times. CDR3 protein: CASRVAPQETQYF. The CDR3, as DNA: TGTGCCAGCCGAGTTGCCCCCCAAGAGACCCAGTACTTC. The genes are TRBV12-3 or TRBV12-4 and TRBJ2-5, with unresolved D. Trimming stripped 8 bases from V and 1 base from J, with 11 bases between. The CDR3 is made up of 13 amino acids.

This clonotype was recorded a few times. The V gene is TRBV6-2 or TRBV6-3, the J gene TRBJ2-3; 9 positions match TRBD2. The V segment lost 6 bases and the J segment 4 bases; nucleotides outside the gene matches: 8. The CDR3 is made up of 15 amino acids. In germline, CDR1 is MNHEY, CDR2 SVGEGT. Written as DNA, the CDR3 is TGTGCCAGCAGCGTAGCGGGGGTCAGCGCAGATACGCAGTATTTT. This codes for CASSVAGVSADTQYF.

This clonotype was recorded a few times. The chain links TRBV3-1 to TRBJ2-3; D call uncertain. Per the germline V gene, CDR1 is LGHDT and CDR2 is YNNKEL (reference sequence). V was trimmed by 1 base and J by 13 bases, leaving 21 bases between them. The CDR3 consists of 15 residues. The CDR3 region is CASSQVPENPIPEYF. The CDR3 nucleotides are TGTGCCAGCAGCCAAGTCCCAGAGAATCCCATTCCGGAGTATTTT.